This T cell receptor (beta chain) emerged from a study of patients and donors after allogeneic stem cell transplantation. Trimming removed 0 bases from V and 3 bases from J; junction bases left unmatched: 4. This CDR3 contains 15 residues. The germline CDR1 and CDR2 sequences are SEHNR and FQNEAQ (reference sequence). TCRdb reprocessed the RT-PCR reads via MiXCR and lists one record per CDR3 protein. In the table there are about 960,000 distinct CDR3 sequences, more than 15% of which are singletons. Sequenced sample: blood, either unsorted or a sorted T cell fraction (not recorded which). This sequence originates from a human donor who was either an allogeneic HSCT recipient or a stem cell or donor lymphocyte infusion donor (not recorded which). It is not recorded whose cells these are; they may come from a transplant donor. The chain recombines TRBV7-9 with TRBJ2-7, with 8 bases identical to TRBD2. The CDR3 reads CASSLASGSFYEQYF. As DNA, the CDR3 is TGTGCCAGCAGCTTAGCCAGCGGGAGTTTCTACGAGCAGTACTTC.